This T cell receptor (beta chain) was recorded in a study of blood T cells in healthy people across ages. The germline V gene encodes CDR1 DFQATT and CDR2 SNEGSKA (reference sequence). The CDR3 runs 11 residues. A second PCR, run for roughly 7 to 11 cycles, used a sample-barcoded 5' primer plus a J-beta primer mix. Per sample, CDR3-containing paired-end reads numbered at least 2.5 million. Using its own MiXCR run on the 5' RACE reads, TCRdb lists one record per CDR3 protein. The sample holds 540,000 or so distinct CDR3 sequences; approximately 30% are singletons and the top ten take roughly 18%. The sample consisted of blood. The chain has TRBV20-1 and TRBJ2-1; 8 bases are a match to TRBD2. The better agreement between TRBJ2-7 and the DNA end casts doubt on the J call. The sequence came from a woman in her 70s in good health. The CDR3 DNA is TGCAGTGCCGTCGGGGGGGGCGAGCAGTACTTC. This encodes CSAVGGGEQYF.